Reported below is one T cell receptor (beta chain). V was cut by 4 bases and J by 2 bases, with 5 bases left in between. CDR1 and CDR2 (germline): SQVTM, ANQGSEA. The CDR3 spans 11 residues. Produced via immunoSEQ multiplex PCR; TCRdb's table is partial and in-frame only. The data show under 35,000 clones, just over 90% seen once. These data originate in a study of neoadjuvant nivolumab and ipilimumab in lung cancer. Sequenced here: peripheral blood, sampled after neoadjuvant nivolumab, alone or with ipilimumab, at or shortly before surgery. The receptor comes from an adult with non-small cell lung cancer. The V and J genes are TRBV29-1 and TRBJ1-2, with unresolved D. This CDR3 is CSVVANYGYTF. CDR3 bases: TGCAGCGTTGTAGCCAACTATGGCTACACCTTC. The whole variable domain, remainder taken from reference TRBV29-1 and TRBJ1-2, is SAVISQKPSRDICQRGTSLTIQCQVDSQVTMMFWYRQQPGQSLTLIATANQGSEATYESGFVIDKFPISRPNLTFSTLTVSNMSPEDSSIYLCSVVANYGYTFGSGTRLTVV.